The present TCR beta chain was sequenced within a study of T cell responses to AZD1222 COVID-19 vaccine. Study findings and constraints: Once two AZD1222 doses were given, Spike-specific TCR breadth and depth went up. Spike-spanning, vaccine-associated CD4 TCRs were dominant at 160-218 and 743-854. Possibly, clonal diversity was underestimated; donors were largely white British and included more females.

About this clone itself: What it recognizes is unknown.

Only in-frame clones appear in the TCRdb table, and some are missing; sequencing was by immunoSEQ multiplex PCR. There are tens of thousands of clones in the sample; around 89% occur only once, and 30% to 35% lies in the top ten. Germline CDR1 and CDR2: SGHTA and FQGTGA. CDR3 length equals 14 residues. Unmatched junction bases numbered 1, after V lost 4 bases and J lost 5 bases. The receptor's source is an adult in good health. The sample in question was peripheral blood, obtained on day 0 of AZD1222 vaccination. The V and J genes are TRBV7-3 and TRBJ2-3; 12 positions match TRBD2. The CDR3 protein is CASSSTSGRDTQYF. The CDR3 coding sequence is TGTGCCAGCAGCTCGACTAGCGGGAGAGATACGCAGTATTTT.